Sequencing of this T cell receptor (beta chain) was carried out in a study of CD4 T cells in relation to SARS-CoV-2 and coronaviruses. The overall study: Shared crossreactive spike epitopes were mapped to their HLA restriction.

Study observations and caveats: No crossreactivity against non-spike viral proteins was tested here.

Before the COVID-19 pandemic, during about 2011-2019, CD4+ T cells were taken from unexposed donors. CD4 enrichment then naive enrichment separated naive from memory CD4+ cells. Naive and memory CD4+ T cell DNA was deep-sequenced without culture. The data were produced by immunoSEQ multiplex PCR, yet TCRdb's version contains in-frame clones alone and is incomplete. The data show approximately 70,000 clones, approximately 93% seen once. On this clone itself: Its antigen is unknown.

The source of this sequence is a human donor in good health. The sequenced material came from naive CD4+ T cells from PBMCs. Subset meaning: naive CD4+ T cells isolated by negative enrichment.

CDR3 amino acids: CASSRWPRRASPGTQYF. CDR3 DNA sequence: TGTGCCAGCAGCCGCTGGCCCCGGCGGGCCAGTCCGGGGACGCAGTATTTT. The chain recombines TRBV7-9 with TRBJ2-3, with D possibly being TRBD2 (5 bases). The germline V gene has CDR1 SEHNR and CDR2 FQNEAQ (reference sequence). The CDR3 spans 17 residues. V was cut by 5 bases and J by 9 bases, with 27 bases left in between.